This T cell receptor beta chain is from a study of blood T cells in healthy people across ages. Overall study results and limits: With donor CMV status unknown, expanded clonotype changes were possibly confounded.

Germline V gene data show CDR1 as SGHRS and CDR2 as YFSETQ. CDR3 length: 15 residues. V lost 2 bases, J lost 4 bases, and 6 bases stayed unmatched. RNA extraction gave at least 5 micrograms of total RNA per sample. Only a few counts were recorded for this clonotype. Antigen unknown. Using a J-beta primer mix together with a sample-barcoded 5' primer, a second PCR was run for about 6 to 11 cycles. TCRdb itself ran the 5' RACE reads through MiXCR, one entry per CDR3 protein. The sample lists about 1.1 million distinct CDR3 sequences, 30% to 40% occurring once. This sequence originates from a man younger than 35 in good health. This chain connects TRBV5-1 to TRBJ2-4, with 7 bases that match TRBD1. The sequenced material came from blood. CDR3 protein: CASSFGTELKNIQYF. CDR3 sequence (DNA): TGCGCCAGCAGCTTCGGGACAGAGTTAAAAAACATTCAGTACTTC.